Listed here are 16 T cell receptor beta chains from one sample, sequenced in a study of blood T cells in healthy people across ages. A second PCR, run for roughly 7 to 12 cycles, used a sample-barcoded 5' primer plus a J-beta primer mix. Via MiXCR, TCRdb re-called the 5' RACE reads, giving one row per CDR3 protein. The data contain over 600,000 distinct CDR3 sequences, around half of them seen just once; the ten biggest clones take up around a sixth. The sample taken for sequencing was blood. The receptors were gathered from an elderly man in good health.

The chain links TRBV2 to TRBJ2-3; 13 nucleotides line up with TRBD2. Germline V gene sequence: CDR1 SNHLY, CDR2 FYNNEI. This CDR3 has 15 amino acids. The ends lost 9 bases at V and 3 bases at J; junction bases unmatched: 6. CDR3 residues: CASGGLAGRTDTQYF. The CDR3 nucleotides read TGTGCCAGTGGGGGACTAGCGGGAAGGACAGATACGCAGTATTTT.

As concerns this clonotype: One base away lies a much larger clone, so this may be a sequencing read error. The CDR3 here is CSARVKLAGPGTNVLTF. In nucleotides, the CDR3 is TGCAGTGCTAGAGTTAAACTAGCGGGACCTGGGACCAACGTCCTGACTTTC. The rearrangement joins TRBV20-1 to TRBJ2-6; TRBD2 matches at 10 bases. Germline V gene data show CDR1 as DFQATT and CDR2 as SNEGSKA (reference sequence). This CDR3 is built from 17 residues.

This chain uses TRBV10-3 with TRBJ2-5; 7 nucleotides align to TRBD1. V dropped 6 bases and J dropped 1; count of bases not matched to a gene: 5. The CDR3 extends over 14 amino acids. The V gene's germline CDR1 is ENHRY and CDR2 SYGVKD. The CDR3 nucleotides are TGTGCCATCAGCGGGACAGATAGCCAAGAGACCCAGTACTTC. Residues: CAISGTDSQETQYF.

V and J are TRBV10-3 and TRBJ1-4, with 7 bases aligning to TRBD1. Looked up from germline, CDR1 is ENHRY and CDR2 is SYGVKD. The ends lost 6 bases at V and 3 bases at J; junction bases unmatched: 7. The length of the CDR3 is 15 residues. The CDR3: CAISDPQGPNEKLFF. CDR3 sequence (DNA): TGTGCCATCAGCGATCCACAGGGGCCTAATGAAAAACTGTTTTTT.

This clonotype was detected only once. The rearrangement uses TRBV29-1 and TRBJ2-1, with D possibly matching TRBD1 (5 bases). The CDR3 consists of 12 residues. Germline CDR1 SQVTM, CDR2 ANQGSEA. V was cut by 4 bases and J by 5 bases, with 9 bases left in between. Written as DNA, the CDR3 is TGCAGCGTTGCAGGGTGGAACAATGAGCAGTTCTTC. Protein: CSVAGWNNEQFF.

This clonotype has just a few counts. V usage is TRBV15 and J usage is TRBJ2-3; TRBD1 matches at 10 bases. CDR3 length equals 16 residues. Per germline, CDR1 LNHNV and CDR2 YYDKDF (reference sequence). V gave up 3 bases and J gave up 3 bases; unmatched junction bases: 6. The CDR3 region has the DNA TGTGCCACCAGCAGCTTCCGGGACAGGGGAACAGATACGCAGTATTTT. Protein product: CATSSFRDRGTDTQYF.

This chain joins TRBV10-3 and TRBJ2-1; 11 nucleotides agree with TRBD2. This CDR3 comprises 18 residues. Unmatched junction bases numbered 11, after V lost 3 bases and J lost 4 bases. Germline-derived CDR1 and CDR2 are ENHRY and SYGVKD. The CDR3 nucleotides read TGTGCCATCAGTGACCGGGAACTAGCGGGAGAGGGTTACAATGAGCAGTTCTTC. Protein product: CAISDRELAGEGYNEQFF.

This clonotype showed up many times. The V and J genes are TRBV7-2 and TRBJ1-2, with 8 bases aligning to TRBD1. This CDR3 region has 13 residues. Trimming took 5 bases from V and 3 from J; bases not matched to a gene: 2. Germline loops: CDR1 SGHTA, CDR2 FQGNSA. As DNA, the CDR3 is TGTGCCAGCAGCCCGGACAGGGACTATGGCTACACCTTC. Its translation: CASSPDRDYGYTF.

The chain employs TRBV27 and TRBJ2-1; D remains ambiguous. The germline gives CDR1 MNHEY, CDR2 SMNVEV (reference sequence). Trimming removed 7 bases from V and 2 bases from J, with 18 bases in between. This CDR3 comprises 16 residues. The CDR3 sequence: CASMVSASFPYNEQFF. The CDR3 nucleotides are TGTGCCAGCATGGTCAGCGCCAGTTTCCCCTACAATGAGCAGTTCTTC.

This clonotype appeared many times. The CDR3 reads CASSPQTSNTDTQYF. Here the CDR3 DNA reads TGTGCCAGCAGCCCCCAGACTAGCAACACAGATACGCAGTATTTT. The rearrangement links TRBV7-6 to TRBJ2-3; the match to TRBD2 covers 7 bases. Trimming at V came to 5 bases and at J to 2 bases, leaving 7 bases not matched to a gene. This CDR3 region has 15 residues. The germline gives CDR1 SGHVS, CDR2 FNYEAQ.

A few counts support this clonotype. The chain combines TRBV29-1 with TRBJ1-4, with D uncertain. There are 11 residues in the CDR3. V lost 4 bases and J lost 6, with 6 bases in between. Germline values: CDR1 SQVTM, CDR2 ANQGSEA. The CDR3 region has the DNA TGCAGCGTTGGCGGGGATGAAAAACTGTTTTTT. It translates to CSVGGDEKLFF.

J is TRBJ2-1 and V is TRBV10-3, with no clear D. Trimming cost V 2 bases and J 4 bases, with 6 bases left between them. The germline gives CDR1 ENHRY, CDR2 SYGVKD. This CDR3 contains 13 residues. The chain's CDR3 is CAISERVYNEQFF. In DNA form, the CDR3 reads TGTGCCATCAGTGAGAGGGTTTACAATGAGCAGTTCTTC.

Remarks on this clonotype: One junction end disagrees with the germline gene, perhaps due to a read error. CDR3 in amino acids: CIATGLAGQSNTGELFF. CDR3 DNA sequence: TGCATTGCTACAGGACTAGCGGGACAGTCGAACACCGGGGAGCTGTTTTTT. The J gene is TRBJ2-2, the V gene TRBV20-1; 12 bases agree with TRBD2. The length of the CDR3 is 17 residues. Per germline, CDR1 DFQATT and CDR2 SNEGSKA (reference sequence).

The rearrangement joins TRBV29-1 to TRBJ2-6; 9 bases match TRBD1. V dropped 7 bases and J dropped 0; count of bases not matched to a gene: 10. The CDR3 length is 17 residues. Germline values: CDR1 SQVTM, CDR2 ANQGSEA. The CDR3 reads CSAALDRGSSGANVLTF. As DNA, the CDR3 is TGCAGCGCCGCACTTGACAGGGGGAGCTCTGGGGCCAACGTCCTGACTTTC.

This clonotype was detected ten times or more. This sequence joins TRBV20-1 and TRBJ1-4, with D hard to call. The CDR3 runs 16 residues. V was cut by 0 bases and J by 0 bases, with 11 bases left in between. Germline-derived CDR1 and CDR2 are DFQATT and SNEGSKA (reference sequence). The CDR3 spells CSARDGRGPTNEKLFF. The CDR3 DNA reads as TGCAGTGCTAGAGATGGTAGAGGCCCAACTAATGAAAAACTGTTTTTT.

With regard to this clonotype: An end of the junction differs from the germline gene, which may be a read error. This chain joins TRBV29-1 and TRBJ2-3, with TRBD2 matching 7 bases. The germline V gene has CDR1 SQVTM and CDR2 ANQGSEA. The CDR3 loop spans 14 amino acids. The CDR3 sequence: CSVELADTADTRYF. For the CDR3, the DNA is TGCAGCGTTGAACTAGCGGACACGGCAGATACGCGGTATTTT.